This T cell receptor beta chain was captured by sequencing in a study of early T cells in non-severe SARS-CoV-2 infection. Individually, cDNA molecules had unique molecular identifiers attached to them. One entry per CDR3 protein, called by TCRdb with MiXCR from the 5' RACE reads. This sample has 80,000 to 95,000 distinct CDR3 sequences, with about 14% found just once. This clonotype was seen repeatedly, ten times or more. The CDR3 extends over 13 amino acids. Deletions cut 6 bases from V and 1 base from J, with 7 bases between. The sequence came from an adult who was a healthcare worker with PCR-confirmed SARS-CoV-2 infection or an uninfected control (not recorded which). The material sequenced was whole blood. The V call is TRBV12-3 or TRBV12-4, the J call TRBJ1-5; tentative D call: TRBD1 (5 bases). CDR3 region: CASSWDSNQPQHF. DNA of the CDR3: TGTGCCAGCAGCTGGGACAGCAATCAGCCCCAGCATTTT.